The 18 T cell receptor beta chains listed next were all sequenced from one sample in a study of blood T cell repertoires in COVID-19. Sequenced by immunoSEQ multiplex PCR; TCRdb stores in-frame clones only, minus some. Of about 260,000 clones listed, 83% are singletons. Input material: peripheral blood. All receptors derive from a woman aged 45-65 years who had recovered from COVID-19.

J is TRBJ1-6 and V is TRBV3-1 (or the pseudogene TRBV3-2), with a possible D match to TRBD1 (6 bases). Trimming left V 0 bases short and J 1 base short, with 7 bases between. This CDR3 comprises 16 residues. CDR1 is LGHDT and CDR2 is YNNKEL in the germline V gene (reference sequence). This CDR3 is CASSQEQGSYNSPLHF. CDR3 nucleotides: TGTGCCAGCAGCCAAGAGCAGGGGTCCTATAATTCACCCCTCCACTTT.

The chain carries TRBV14 and TRBJ2-1; D is possibly TRBD2 (6 bases). Per germline, CDR1 SGHDN and CDR2 FVKESK. This CDR3 is 13 amino acids long. Between the trimmed V and J ends, which lost 1 base and 12 bases, there was a span of 13 bases. The CDR3 DNA follows: TGTGCCAGCAGCCAAGCTTCGGGGGTAGGGCAGTTCTTC. Translation gives CASSQASGVGQFF. The variable domain in full, with the rest retrieved from reference TRBV14 and TRBJ2-1, is EAGVTQFPSHSVIEKGQTVTLRCDPISGHDNLYWYRRVMGKEIKFLLHFVKESKQDESGMPNNRFLAERTGGTYSTLKVQPAELEDSGVYFCASSQASGVGQFFGPGTRLTVL.

The chain uses TRBV27 and TRBJ1-2; a weak D match, TRBD1 (6 bases). Per germline, CDR1 MNHEY and CDR2 SMNVEV (reference sequence). V was pared by 6 bases and J by 6 bases, with 14 bases between. There are 13 residues in the CDR3. The CDR3 nucleotides read TGTGCCAGCAGCCTCAGGGGAGTCGATGGCTACACCTTC. Protein product: CASSLRGVDGYTF.

This rearrangement joins TRBV7-9 to TRBJ1-4, with a weak D call TRBD1 (6 bases). The ends were cut back, 4 bases at V and 3 bases at J, with 18 bases in the middle. The CDR3 is made up of 17 amino acids. The germline V gene has CDR1 SEHNR and CDR2 FQNEAQ (reference sequence). Here the CDR3 reads CASSSWDTLAANEKLFF. DNA of the CDR3: TGTGCCAGCAGCTCATGGGACACCCTTGCAGCTAATGAAAAACTGTTTTTT.

The genes are TRBV19 and TRBJ1-2; 9 bases are shared with TRBD1. Germline V gives CDR1 LNHDA, CDR2 SQIVND (reference sequence). Trimming cost V 7 bases and J 14 bases; bases outside gene matches: 17. This CDR3 is built from 14 residues. CDR3 in amino acids: CASTLERGQGNGTF. The CDR3 region has the DNA TGTGCCAGTACTCTCGAAAGGGGACAGGGCAACGGGACCTTC. Full variable domain (remainder filled in from reference TRBV19 and TRBJ1-2): DGGITQSPKYLFRKEGQNVTLSCEQNLNHDAMYWYRQDPGQGLRLIYYSQIVNDFQKGDIAEGYSVSREKKESFPLTVTSAQKNPTAFYLCASTLERGQGNGTFGSGTRLTVV.

This CDR3 is CASSFPSRQAFRGNTEAFF. The CDR3 region has the DNA TGTGCCAGCAGCTTTCCCTCCAGACAGGCCTTCAGGGGGAACACTGAAGCTTTCTTT. This rearrangement joins TRBV7-2 to TRBJ1-1; weak D call: TRBD1 (6 bases). Germline V gene data show CDR1 as SGHTA and CDR2 as FQGNSA. This CDR3 is 19 amino acids long. The V gene lost 3 bases and the J gene lost 1 base, with 24 bases spanning the gap.

The genes are TRBV25-1 and TRBJ2-7; D remains unclear. This CDR3 spans 13 amino acids. Germline-derived CDR1 and CDR2 are MGHDK and SYGVNS. V shed 6 bases and J shed 3 bases, with 12 bases lying between them. The chain's CDR3 is CASSPIPGYEQYF. DNA for the CDR3: TGTGCCAGCAGCCCCATCCCGGGCTACGAGCAGTACTTC.

Concerning this clone: Other nucleotide sequences from this sample produce the same CDR3. The rearrangement joins TRBV28 to TRBJ1-1, with 7 bases aligning to TRBD1. Germline V gives CDR1 MDHEN, CDR2 SYDVKM. This CDR3 has 13 amino acids. Unmatched junction bases numbered 4, after V lost 3 bases and J lost 6 bases. DNA of the CDR3: TGTGCCAGCAGTTTCGGAGGGGGCGCTGAAGCTTTCTTT. This encodes CASSFGGGAEAFF.

V gene TRBV28 combines with J gene TRBJ1-2; unclear D gene. The germline gives CDR1 MDHEN, CDR2 SYDVKM. Trimming left V 4 bases short and J 4 bases short, with 10 bases between. This CDR3 has 13 residues. The CDR3 loop is CASSSQVFYGYTF. The CDR3 DNA reads TGTGCCAGCAGTTCCCAGGTATTCTATGGCTACACCTTC.

The chain has TRBV6-2 or TRBV6-3 and TRBJ1-5; TRBD1 matches 7 bases. Looked up from germline, CDR1 is MNHEY and CDR2 is SVGEGT. Trimming at V came to 6 bases and at J to 5 bases, leaving 4 bases not matched to a gene. The CDR3 runs 13 residues. CDR3 amino acids: CASSGTADQPQHF. The CDR3 bases are TGTGCCAGCAGCGGGACAGCCGATCAGCCCCAGCATTTT.

The rearrangement links TRBV28 to TRBJ2-7, with D maybe TRBD2 (6 bases). The CDR3 has 16 amino acids. The V gene lost 5 bases and the J gene lost 0 bases, with 17 bases spanning the gap. The germline V gene has CDR1 MDHEN and CDR2 SYDVKM. CDR3 loop: CASSPPYSRGSYEQYF. The CDR3 DNA sequence: TGTGCCAGCAGTCCCCCCTACTCGCGGGGCTCCTACGAGCAGTACTTC.

The chain uses TRBV12-3 or TRBV12-4 and TRBJ1-3; D is undetermined. The V end was cut by 3 bases, the J end by 6 bases, with 9 bases between. This CDR3 is built from 13 residues. This chain's CDR3 is CASSLYIANTIYF. In DNA, the CDR3 is TGTGCCAGCAGTTTGTACATCGCAAACACCATATATTTT.

This chain links TRBV14 with TRBJ1-4, with D possibly being TRBD1 (6 bases). Trimming left V 6 bases short and J 5 bases short, with 13 bases between. The CDR3 contains 14 residues. Germline values: CDR1 SGHDN, CDR2 FVKESK. Written as DNA, the CDR3 is TGTGCCAGCAGTCCGTGGACAGACAATGAAAAACTGTTTTTT. Its protein is CASSPWTDNEKLFF.

The rearrangement links TRBV5-1 to TRBJ2-3, with 9 bases identical to TRBD2. Germline loops: CDR1 SGHRS, CDR2 YFSETQ. The CDR3 contains 14 residues. V lost 3 bases and J lost 3; bases outside the gene matches: 2. In nucleotides, the CDR3 is TGCGCCAGCAGCTCCCTAGCGGGGACAGATACGCAGTATTTT. It encodes CASSSLAGTDTQYF.

The chain links TRBV6-5 to TRBJ1-2, with TRBD1 identical over 11 bases. The CDR3 covers 13 residues. V was clipped by 6 bases and J by 14 bases; unmatched bases: 11. Germline-derived CDR1 and CDR2 are MNHEY and SVGAGI. CDR3 region: CASRLTGTGGNTF. The CDR3 bases are TGTGCCAGCAGACTAACCGGGACAGGGGGAAATACCTTC.

The chain has TRBV5-1 and TRBJ2-3, with 10 bases matching TRBD2. The trim removed 7 bases at V and 2 bases at J, leaving 13 bases unmatched. CDR1 SGHRS and CDR2 YFSETQ come from the germline V gene. The CDR3 has 17 amino acids. The CDR3 coding sequence is TGCGCCAGCGGACGACTAAGCGGGGGGGCAAACACAGATACGCAGTATTTT. This codes for CASGRLSGGANTDTQYF.

The chain is built from TRBV7-2 and TRBJ2-7; 10 bases are a match to TRBD2. Unmatched junction bases numbered 5, after V lost 4 bases and J lost 2 bases. The CDR3 is made up of 15 amino acids. CDR1 is SGHTA and CDR2 is FQGNSA in the germline V gene. This CDR3 reads CASSSTSGTAYEQYF. CDR3 nucleotide sequence: TGTGCCAGCAGCTCTACTAGCGGGACCGCCTACGAGCAGTACTTC.

J is TRBJ1-2 and V is TRBV11-2; D ambiguous. The CDR3 length is 16 residues. Per the germline V gene, CDR1 is SGHAT and CDR2 is FQNNGV. The V end lost 5 bases, the J end lost 2 bases, and 18 bases lay between the germline ends. CDR3 in DNA: TGTGCCAGCAGCCATGTTCGGCGTAGCGAAAACTATGGCTACACCTTC. It specifies CASSHVRRSENYGYTF.